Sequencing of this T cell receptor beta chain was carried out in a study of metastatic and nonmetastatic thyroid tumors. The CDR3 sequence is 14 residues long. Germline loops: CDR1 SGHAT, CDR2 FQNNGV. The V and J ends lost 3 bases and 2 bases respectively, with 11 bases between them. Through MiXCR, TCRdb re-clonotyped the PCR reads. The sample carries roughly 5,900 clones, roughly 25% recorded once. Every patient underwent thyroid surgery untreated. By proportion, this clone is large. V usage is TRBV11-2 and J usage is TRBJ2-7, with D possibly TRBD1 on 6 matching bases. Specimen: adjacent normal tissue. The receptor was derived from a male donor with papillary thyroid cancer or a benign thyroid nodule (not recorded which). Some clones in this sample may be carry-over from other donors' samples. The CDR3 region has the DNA TGTGCCAGCAGCTTGCTTCAGGGGCCCTACGAGCAGTACTTC. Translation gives CASSLLQGPYEQYF.